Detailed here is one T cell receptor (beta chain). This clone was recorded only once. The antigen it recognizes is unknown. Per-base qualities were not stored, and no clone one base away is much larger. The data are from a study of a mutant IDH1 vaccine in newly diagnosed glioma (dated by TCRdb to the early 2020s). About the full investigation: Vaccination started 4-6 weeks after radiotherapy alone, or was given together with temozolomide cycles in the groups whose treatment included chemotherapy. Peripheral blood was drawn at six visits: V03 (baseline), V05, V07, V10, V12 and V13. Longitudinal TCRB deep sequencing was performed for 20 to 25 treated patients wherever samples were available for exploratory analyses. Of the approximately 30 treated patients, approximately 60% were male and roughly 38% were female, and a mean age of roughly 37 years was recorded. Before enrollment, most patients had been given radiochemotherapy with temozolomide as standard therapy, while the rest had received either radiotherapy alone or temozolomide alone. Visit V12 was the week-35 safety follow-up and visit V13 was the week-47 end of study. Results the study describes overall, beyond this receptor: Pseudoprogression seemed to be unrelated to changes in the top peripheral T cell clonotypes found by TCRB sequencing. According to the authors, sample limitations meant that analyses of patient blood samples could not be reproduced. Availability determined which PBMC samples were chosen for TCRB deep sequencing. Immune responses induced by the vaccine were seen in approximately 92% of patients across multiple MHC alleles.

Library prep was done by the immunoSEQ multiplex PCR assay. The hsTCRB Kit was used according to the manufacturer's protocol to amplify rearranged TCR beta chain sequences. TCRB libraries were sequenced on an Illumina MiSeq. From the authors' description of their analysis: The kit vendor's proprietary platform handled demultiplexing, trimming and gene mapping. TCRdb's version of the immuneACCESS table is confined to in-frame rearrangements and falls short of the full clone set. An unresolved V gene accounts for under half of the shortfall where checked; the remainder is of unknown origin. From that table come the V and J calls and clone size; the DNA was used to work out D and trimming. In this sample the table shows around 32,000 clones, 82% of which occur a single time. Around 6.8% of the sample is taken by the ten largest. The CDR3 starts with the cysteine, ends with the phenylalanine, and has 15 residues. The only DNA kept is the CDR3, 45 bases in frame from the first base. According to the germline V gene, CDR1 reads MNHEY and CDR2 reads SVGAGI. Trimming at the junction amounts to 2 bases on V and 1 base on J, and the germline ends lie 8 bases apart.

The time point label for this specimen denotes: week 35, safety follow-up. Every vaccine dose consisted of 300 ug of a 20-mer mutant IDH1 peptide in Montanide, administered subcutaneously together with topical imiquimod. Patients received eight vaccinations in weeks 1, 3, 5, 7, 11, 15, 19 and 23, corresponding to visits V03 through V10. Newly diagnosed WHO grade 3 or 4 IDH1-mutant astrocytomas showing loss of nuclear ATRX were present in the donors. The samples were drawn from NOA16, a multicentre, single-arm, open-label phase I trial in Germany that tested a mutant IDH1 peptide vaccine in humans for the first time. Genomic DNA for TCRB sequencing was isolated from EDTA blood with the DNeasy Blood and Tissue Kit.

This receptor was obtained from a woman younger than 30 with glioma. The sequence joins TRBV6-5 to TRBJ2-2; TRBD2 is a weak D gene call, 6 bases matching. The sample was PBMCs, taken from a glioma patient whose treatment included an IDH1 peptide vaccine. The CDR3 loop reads CASSYGRGNTGELFF. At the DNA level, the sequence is TGTGCCAGCAGTTACGGGCGGGGGAACACCGGGGAGCTGTTTTTT.